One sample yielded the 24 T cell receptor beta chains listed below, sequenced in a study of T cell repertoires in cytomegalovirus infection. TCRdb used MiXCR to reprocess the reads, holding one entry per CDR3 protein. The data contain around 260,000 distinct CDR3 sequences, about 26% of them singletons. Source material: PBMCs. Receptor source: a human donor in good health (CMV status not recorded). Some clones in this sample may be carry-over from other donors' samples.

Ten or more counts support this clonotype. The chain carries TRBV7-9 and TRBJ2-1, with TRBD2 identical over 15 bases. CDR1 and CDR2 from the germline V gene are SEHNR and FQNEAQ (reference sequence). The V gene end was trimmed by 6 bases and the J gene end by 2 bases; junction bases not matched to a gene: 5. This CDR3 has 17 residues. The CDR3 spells CASRPGLAGGTYNEQFF. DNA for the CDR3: TGTGCCAGCAGACCGGGACTAGCGGGAGGCACCTACAATGAGCAGTTCTTC.

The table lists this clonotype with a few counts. The CDR3 loop is CASSATGLAGSTDTQYF. The CDR3 DNA follows: TGTGCCAGCAGCGCGACCGGACTAGCGGGGAGCACAGATACGCAGTATTTT. This chain links TRBV7-2 with TRBJ2-3; 12 nucleotides line up with TRBD2. Trimming removed 5 bases from V and 0 bases from J; junction bases left unmatched: 6. In germline, CDR1 is SGHTA, CDR2 FQGNSA. The CDR3 totals 17 residues.

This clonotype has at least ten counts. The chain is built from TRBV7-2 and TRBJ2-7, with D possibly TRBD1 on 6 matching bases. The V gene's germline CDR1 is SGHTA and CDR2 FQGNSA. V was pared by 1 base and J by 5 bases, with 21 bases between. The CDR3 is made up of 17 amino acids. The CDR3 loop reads CASSLGGGGALRDEQYF. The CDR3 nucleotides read TGTGCCAGCAGCTTAGGAGGGGGTGGCGCCCTAAGGGACGAGCAGTACTTC. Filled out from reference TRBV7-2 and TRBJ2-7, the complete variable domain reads GAGVSQSPSNKVTEKGKDVELRCDPISGHTALYWYRQSLGQGLEFLIYFQGNSAPDKSGLPSDRFSAERTGGSVSTLTIQRTQQEDSAVYLCASSLGGGGALRDEQYFGPGTRLTVT.

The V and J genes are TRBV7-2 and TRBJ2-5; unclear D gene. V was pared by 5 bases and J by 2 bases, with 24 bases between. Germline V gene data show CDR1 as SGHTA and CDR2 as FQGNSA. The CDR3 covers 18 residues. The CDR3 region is CASSAALQESLFQETQYF. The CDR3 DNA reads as TGTGCCAGCAGCGCCGCGCTCCAGGAGTCCCTTTTTCAAGAGACCCAGTACTTC. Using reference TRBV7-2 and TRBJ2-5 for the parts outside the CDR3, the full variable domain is GAGVSQSPSNKVTEKGKDVELRCDPISGHTALYWYRQSLGQGLEFLIYFQGNSAPDKSGLPSDRFSAERTGGSVSTLTIQRTQQEDSAVYLCASSAALQESLFQETQYFGPGTRLLVL.

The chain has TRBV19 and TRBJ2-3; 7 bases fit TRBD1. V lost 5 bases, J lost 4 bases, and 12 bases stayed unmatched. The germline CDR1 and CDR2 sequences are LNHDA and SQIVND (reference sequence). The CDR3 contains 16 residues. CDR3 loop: CASSAHRTGRPDTQYF. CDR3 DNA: TGTGCCAGTAGTGCCCATCGGACAGGTCGCCCAGATACGCAGTATTTT.

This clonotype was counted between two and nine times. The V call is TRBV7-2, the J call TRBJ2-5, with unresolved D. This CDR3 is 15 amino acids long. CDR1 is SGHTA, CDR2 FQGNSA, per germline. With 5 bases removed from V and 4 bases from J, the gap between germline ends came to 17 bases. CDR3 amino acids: CASSDSSRLPETQYF. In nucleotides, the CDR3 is TGTGCCAGCAGCGATTCGTCGCGGCTTCCAGAGACCCAGTACTTC. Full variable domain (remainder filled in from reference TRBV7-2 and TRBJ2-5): GAGVSQSPSNKVTEKGKDVELRCDPISGHTALYWYRQSLGQGLEFLIYFQGNSAPDKSGLPSDRFSAERTGGSVSTLTIQRTQQEDSAVYLCASSDSSRLPETQYFGPGTRLLVL.

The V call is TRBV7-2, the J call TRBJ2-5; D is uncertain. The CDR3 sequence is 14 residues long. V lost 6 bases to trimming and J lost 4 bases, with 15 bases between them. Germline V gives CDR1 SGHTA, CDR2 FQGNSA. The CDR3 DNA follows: TGTGCCAGCAGTCCATATAGGGCGTTAGAGACCCAGTACTTC. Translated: CASSPYRALETQYF. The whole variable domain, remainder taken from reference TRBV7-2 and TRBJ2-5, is GAGVSQSPSNKVTEKGKDVELRCDPISGHTALYWYRQSLGQGLEFLIYFQGNSAPDKSGLPSDRFSAERTGGSVSTLTIQRTQQEDSAVYLCASSPYRALETQYFGPGTRLLVL.

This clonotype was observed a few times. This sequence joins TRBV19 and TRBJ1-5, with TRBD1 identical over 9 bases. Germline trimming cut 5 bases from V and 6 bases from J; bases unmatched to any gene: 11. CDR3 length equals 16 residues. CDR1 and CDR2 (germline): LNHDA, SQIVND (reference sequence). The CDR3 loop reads CASSPGRGQGFQPQHF. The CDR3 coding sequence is TGTGCCAGTAGTCCCGGTCGGGGACAGGGATTTCAGCCCCAGCATTTT.

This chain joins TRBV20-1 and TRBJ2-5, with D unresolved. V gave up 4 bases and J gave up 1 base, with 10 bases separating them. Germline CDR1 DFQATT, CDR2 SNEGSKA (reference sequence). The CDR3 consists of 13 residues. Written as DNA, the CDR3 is TGCAGTGCTATAGACGGTGGCCAAGAGACCCAGTACTTC. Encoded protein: CSAIDGGQETQYF.

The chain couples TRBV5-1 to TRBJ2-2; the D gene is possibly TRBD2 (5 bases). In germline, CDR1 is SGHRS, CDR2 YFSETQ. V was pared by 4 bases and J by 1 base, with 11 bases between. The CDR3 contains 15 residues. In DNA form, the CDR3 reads TGCGCCAGCAGCCCGGGGAGTCAGAACACCGGGGAGCTGTTTTTT. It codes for CASSPGSQNTGELFF.

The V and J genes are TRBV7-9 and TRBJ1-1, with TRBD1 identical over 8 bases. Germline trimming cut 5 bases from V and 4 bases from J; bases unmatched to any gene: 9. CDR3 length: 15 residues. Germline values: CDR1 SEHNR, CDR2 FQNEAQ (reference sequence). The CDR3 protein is CASSPGQVWSTEAFF. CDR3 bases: TGTGCCAGCAGCCCGGGACAGGTTTGGAGCACTGAAGCTTTCTTT.

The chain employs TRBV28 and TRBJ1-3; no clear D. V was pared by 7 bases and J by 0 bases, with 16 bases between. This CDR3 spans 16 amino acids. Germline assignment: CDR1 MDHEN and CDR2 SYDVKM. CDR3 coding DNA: TGTGCCAGCATTGCTCCCCGGCGGAGCTCTGGAAACACCATATATTTT. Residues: CASIAPRRSSGNTIYF.

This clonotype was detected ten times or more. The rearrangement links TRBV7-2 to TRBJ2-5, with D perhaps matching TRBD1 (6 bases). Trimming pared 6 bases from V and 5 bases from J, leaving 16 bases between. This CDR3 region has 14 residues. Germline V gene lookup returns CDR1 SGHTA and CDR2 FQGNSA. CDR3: CASRAYRDVETQYF. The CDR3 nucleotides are TGTGCCAGCAGAGCCTACAGGGATGTGGAGACCCAGTACTTC.

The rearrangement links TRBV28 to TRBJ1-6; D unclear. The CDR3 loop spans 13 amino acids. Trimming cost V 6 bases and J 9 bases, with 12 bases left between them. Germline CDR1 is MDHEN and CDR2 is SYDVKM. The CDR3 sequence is CASRVGGGSPLHF. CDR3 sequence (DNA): TGTGCCAGCAGAGTCGGTGGCGGTTCACCCCTCCACTTT.

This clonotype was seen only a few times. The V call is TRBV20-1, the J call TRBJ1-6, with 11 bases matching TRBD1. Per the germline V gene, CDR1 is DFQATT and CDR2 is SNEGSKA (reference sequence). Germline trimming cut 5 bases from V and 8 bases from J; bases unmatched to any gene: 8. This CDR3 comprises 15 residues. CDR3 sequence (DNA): TGCAGTGCTTGGGACGGACAGGGGGCTGATTCACCCCTCCACTTT. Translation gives CSAWDGQGADSPLHF.

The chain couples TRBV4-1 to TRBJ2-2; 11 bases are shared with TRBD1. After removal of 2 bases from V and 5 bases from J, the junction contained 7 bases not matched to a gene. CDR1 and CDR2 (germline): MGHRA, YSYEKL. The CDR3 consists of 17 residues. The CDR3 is CASSQLGQGAWTGELFF. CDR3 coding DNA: TGCGCCAGCAGCCAACTCGGACAGGGGGCATGGACCGGGGAGCTGTTTTTT.

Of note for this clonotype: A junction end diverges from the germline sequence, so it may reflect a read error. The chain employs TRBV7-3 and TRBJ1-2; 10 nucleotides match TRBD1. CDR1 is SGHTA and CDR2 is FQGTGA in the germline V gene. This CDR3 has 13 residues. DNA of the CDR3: TGTGCCGGCAGCTTGACAGGGGGCGACGGCTACACCTTC. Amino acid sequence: CAGSLTGGDGYTF.

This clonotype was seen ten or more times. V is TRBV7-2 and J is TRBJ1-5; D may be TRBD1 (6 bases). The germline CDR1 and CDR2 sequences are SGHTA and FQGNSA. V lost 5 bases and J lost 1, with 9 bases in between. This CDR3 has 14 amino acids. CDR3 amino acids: CASSRQESNQPQHF. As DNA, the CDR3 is TGTGCCAGCAGCCGACAGGAAAGCAATCAGCCCCAGCATTTT.

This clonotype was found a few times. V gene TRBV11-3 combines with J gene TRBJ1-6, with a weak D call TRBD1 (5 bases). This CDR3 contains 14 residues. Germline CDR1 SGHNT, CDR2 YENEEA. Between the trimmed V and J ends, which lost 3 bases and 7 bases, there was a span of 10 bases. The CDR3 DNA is TGTGCCAGCAGCTTGGAAGGGACGAATTCACCCCTCCACTTT. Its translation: CASSLEGTNSPLHF.

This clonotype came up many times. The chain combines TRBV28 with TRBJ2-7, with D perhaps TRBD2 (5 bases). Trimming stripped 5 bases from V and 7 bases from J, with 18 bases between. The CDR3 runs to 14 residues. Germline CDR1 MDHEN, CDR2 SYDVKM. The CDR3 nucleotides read TGTGCCAGCAGTCTGGACCCAGGCACGGGAGAGCAGTACTTC. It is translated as CASSLDPGTGEQYF.

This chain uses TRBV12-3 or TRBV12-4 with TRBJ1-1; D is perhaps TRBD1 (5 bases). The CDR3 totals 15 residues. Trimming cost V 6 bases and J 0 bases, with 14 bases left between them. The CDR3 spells CASSSGQSMNTEAFF. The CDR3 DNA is TGTGCCAGCAGCTCCGGACAAAGCATGAACACTGAAGCTTTCTTT.

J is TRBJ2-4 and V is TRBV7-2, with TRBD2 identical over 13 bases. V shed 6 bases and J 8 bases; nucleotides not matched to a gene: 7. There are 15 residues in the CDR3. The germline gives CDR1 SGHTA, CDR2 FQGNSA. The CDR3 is CASSRRGTSGDIQYF. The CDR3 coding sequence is TGTGCCAGCAGTAGACGAGGGACTAGCGGGGACATTCAGTACTTC.

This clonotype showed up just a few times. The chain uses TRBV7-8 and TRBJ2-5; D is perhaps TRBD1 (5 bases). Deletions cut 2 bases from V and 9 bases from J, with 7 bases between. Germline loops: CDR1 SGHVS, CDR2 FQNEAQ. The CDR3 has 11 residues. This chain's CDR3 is CASSLQGAQYF. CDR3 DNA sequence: TGTGCCAGCAGCTTACAAGGGGCCCAGTACTTC.

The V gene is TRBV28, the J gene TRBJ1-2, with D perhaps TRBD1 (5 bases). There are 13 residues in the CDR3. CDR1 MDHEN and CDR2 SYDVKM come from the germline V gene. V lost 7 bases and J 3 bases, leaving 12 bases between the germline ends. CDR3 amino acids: CASKSGFYYGYTF. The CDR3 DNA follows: TGTGCCAGCAAATCAGGGTTTTACTATGGCTACACCTTC.